This T cell receptor beta chain is drawn from a study of blood T cells in healthy people across ages. Study details: With template switching, about one barcoded beta molecule was captured per two T cells. Study-level points and caveats: Naive CD4+ cell counts and diversity both ran higher in long-lived than in aged donors.

In regard to this clonotype: Its antigen is not identified.

V was trimmed by 7 bases and J by 2 bases, leaving 11 bases between them. The CDR3 sequence is 13 residues long. Germline CDR1 and CDR2: SQVTM and ANQGSEA. Alongside a J-beta primer mix, a sample-barcoded 5' primer served in a second PCR lasting roughly 7 to 11 cycles. TCRdb processed the 5' RACE reads anew with MiXCR; each CDR3 protein has one entry. The data hold about 750,000 distinct CDR3 sequences, with about 55% observed a single time. The chain has TRBV29-1 and TRBJ1-4, with D perhaps matching TRBD1 (6 bases). The sequence came from a man at least 80 years old in good health. Sequenced material: blood. The CDR3 coding sequence is TGCAGCGCATGGACAGCCACTAATGAAAAACTGTTTTTT. Translating gives CSAWTATNEKLFF. Combining the CDR3 with reference TRBV29-1 and TRBJ1-4 gives the whole variable domain SAVISQKPSRDICQRGTSLTIQCQVDSQVTMMFWYRQQPGQSLTLIATANQGSEATYESGFVIDKFPISRPNLTFSTLTVSNMSPEDSSIYLCSAWTATNEKLFFGSGTQLSVL.